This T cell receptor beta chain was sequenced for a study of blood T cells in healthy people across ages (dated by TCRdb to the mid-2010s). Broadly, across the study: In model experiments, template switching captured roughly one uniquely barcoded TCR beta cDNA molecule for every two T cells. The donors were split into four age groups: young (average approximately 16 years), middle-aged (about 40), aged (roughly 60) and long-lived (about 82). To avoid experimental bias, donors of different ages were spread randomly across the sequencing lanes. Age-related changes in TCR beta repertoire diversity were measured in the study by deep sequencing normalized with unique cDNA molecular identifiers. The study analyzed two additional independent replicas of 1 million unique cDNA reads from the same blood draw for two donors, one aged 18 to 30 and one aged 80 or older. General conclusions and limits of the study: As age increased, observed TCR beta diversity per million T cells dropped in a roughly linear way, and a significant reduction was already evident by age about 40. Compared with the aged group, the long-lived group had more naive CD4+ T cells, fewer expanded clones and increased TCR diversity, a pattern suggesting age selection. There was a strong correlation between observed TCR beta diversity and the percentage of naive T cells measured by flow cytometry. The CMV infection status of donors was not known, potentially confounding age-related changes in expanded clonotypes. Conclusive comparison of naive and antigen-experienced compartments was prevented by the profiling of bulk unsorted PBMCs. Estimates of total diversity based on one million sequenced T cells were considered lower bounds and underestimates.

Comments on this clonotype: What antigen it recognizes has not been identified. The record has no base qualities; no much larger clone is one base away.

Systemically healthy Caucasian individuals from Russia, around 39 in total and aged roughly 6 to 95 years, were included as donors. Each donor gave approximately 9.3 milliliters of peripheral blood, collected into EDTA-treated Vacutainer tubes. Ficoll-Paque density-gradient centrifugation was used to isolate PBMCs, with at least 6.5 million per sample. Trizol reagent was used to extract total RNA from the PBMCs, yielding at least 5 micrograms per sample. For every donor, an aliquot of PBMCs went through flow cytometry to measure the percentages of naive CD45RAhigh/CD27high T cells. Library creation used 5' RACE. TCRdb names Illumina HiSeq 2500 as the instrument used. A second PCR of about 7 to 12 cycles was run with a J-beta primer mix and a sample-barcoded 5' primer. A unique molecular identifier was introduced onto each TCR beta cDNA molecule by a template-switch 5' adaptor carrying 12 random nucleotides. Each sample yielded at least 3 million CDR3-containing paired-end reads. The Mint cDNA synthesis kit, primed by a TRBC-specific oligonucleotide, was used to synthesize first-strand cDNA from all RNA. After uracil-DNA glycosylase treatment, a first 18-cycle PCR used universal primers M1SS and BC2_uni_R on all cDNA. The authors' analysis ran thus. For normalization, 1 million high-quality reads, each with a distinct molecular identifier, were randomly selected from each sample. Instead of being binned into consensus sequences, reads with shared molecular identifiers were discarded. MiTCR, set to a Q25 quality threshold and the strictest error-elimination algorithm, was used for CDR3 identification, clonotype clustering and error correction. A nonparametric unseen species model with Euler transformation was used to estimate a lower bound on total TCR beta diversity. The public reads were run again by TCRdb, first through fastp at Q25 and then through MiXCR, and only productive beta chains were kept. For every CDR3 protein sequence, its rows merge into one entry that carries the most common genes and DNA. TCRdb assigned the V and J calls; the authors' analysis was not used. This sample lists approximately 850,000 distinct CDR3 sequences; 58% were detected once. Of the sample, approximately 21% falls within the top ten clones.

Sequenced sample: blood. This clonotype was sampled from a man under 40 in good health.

The nucleotides are TGCGCCAGCAGCCAAGATGGTGATCGGGGCAGTGAGCAGTTCTTC. Its coded protein is CASSQDGDRGSEQFF. Rearrangement joined TRBV4-3 to TRBJ2-1; the D gene could be TRBD1 or TRBD2, each one agreeing over 5 bases. V was cut back by 0 bases and J by 9 bases, leaving a gap of 15 bases between them. For CDR1 and CDR2, the germline V gene lists LGHNA and YSLEER. From its cysteine to its phenylalanine, the CDR3 spans 15 amino acids. The DNA shown is the 45-base CDR3, in frame from base 1.